This TCR beta chain appears in the sequencing data of a study of T cell repertoires in cytomegalovirus infection. Overall study: CMV infection together with matching HLA type was indicated by public TCR beta signatures. Study conclusions and caveats: Using cumulative public TCR beta family frequency, the authors identified those who carried CMV together with the relevant HLA. Across the ex vivo response, the dominant clonotypes were HLA-C-restricted CMV-specific TCR beta clonotypes.

This CDR3 is 14 amino acids long. Trimming stripped 6 bases from V and 8 bases from J, with 19 bases between. Germline CDR1 and CDR2: SGHTA and FQGNSA. TCRdb re-called the reads through MiXCR, storing one row per CDR3 protein. Of approximately 1,000,000 distinct CDR3 sequences in the sample, around a third were seen once. Remarks on this clonotype: The antigen is undetermined.

This clonotype was obtained from a human donor in good health (CMV status not recorded). Some clones in this sample may be carry-over from other donors' samples. The sample here was cultured CD8+ T cells from PBMCs, taken from culture after CMV antigen stimulation. The genes are TRBV7-2 and TRBJ1-2; the D is unclear. CDR3: CASRSLTRSEGYTF. The CDR3 region has the DNA TGTGCCAGCAGGAGCCTCACCCGCTCGGAGGGCTACACCTTC. The variable domain in full, completed from reference TRBV7-2 and TRBJ1-2, reads GAGVSQSPSNKVTEKGKDVELRCDPISGHTALYWYRQSLGQGLEFLIYFQGNSAPDKSGLPSDRFSAERTGGSVSTLTIQRTQQEDSAVYLCASRSLTRSEGYTFGSGTRLTVV.